A selection of T cell receptor beta chains follows, all from one sample in a study of Ad26.COV2.S vaccination and SARS-CoV-2 variants. TCRdb keeps only in-frame clones here, not all; method: immunoSEQ multiplex PCR. This repertoire shows about 350,000 clones, approximately 86% found once; its top ten account for roughly 10%. This material consisted of peripheral blood, taken in a trial of Ad26.COV2.S vaccine versus placebo. The receptor source for this set is a person between 18 and 59 years old who received the Ad26.COV2.S COVID-19 vaccine or a placebo. Each CDR3 is given with its conserved first and last residue. The D gene is left open where the match is weak. A row's size may be missing; if present it is once, few, many or a size class.

NA NA TRBJ1-4 TRBV19 TGTGCCAGTAAAGGTCTGAAAGATTTGGGGCTGTTTTTT CASKGLKDLGLFF
NA NA TRBJ1-2 TRBV29-1 TGCAGCGTTTTTCTGGGGCGCGTGGACTACACCTTC CSVFLGRVDYTF
NA once TRBJ2-2 TRBV2 TGTGCCAGCAAGCCCCAGTCGAACACCGGGGAGCTGTTTTTT CASKPQSNTGELFF
NA NA TRBJ2-1 TRBV7-9 TGTGCCAGCAGCTTCATAGTGGATGAGCAGTTCTTC CASSFIVDEQFF
NA few TRBJ1-5 TRBV19 TGTGCCAGTACCACACCGGGGATTCAGCCCCAGCATTTT CASTTPGIQPQHF
NA few TRBJ1-2 TRBV5-4 TGTGCCAGCAGCTTGGGTGGCTTACAGGGTGGGAGCTATGGCTACACCTTC CASSLGGLQGGSYGYTF
TRBD1 NA TRBJ2-7 TRBV5-6 TGTGCCAGCAGCGGTGACAGGGACCCCTACGAGCAGTACTTC CASSGDRDPYEQYF
NA NA TRBJ2-1 TRBV7-9 TGTGCCAGCAGCTTAGAGGTAGGGGGGCAATCCTACAATGAGCAGTTCTTC CASSLEVGGQSYNEQFF
TRBD1 NA TRBJ1-1 TRBV24-1 TGTGCCACCACGGGACAGGGAGGGACTGAAGCTTTCTTT CATTGQGGTEAFF
NA NA TRBJ1-6 TRBV10-3 TGTGCCATCAGGCCAGCCTCTCTCAATAATTCACCCCTCCACTTT CAIRPASLNNSPLHF
NA NA TRBJ2-7 TRBV2 TGTGCCAGCAGTGAGGGTTCCTACGAGCAGTACTTC CASSEGSYEQYF
TRBD1 NA TRBJ1-1 TRBV4-1 TGCGCCAGCAGCCAAGGTTTTTTTCCTGTCGGCAGGGGGCAAGGCGGAGCTTTCTTT CASSQGFFPVGRGQGGAFF
NA once TRBJ1-5 TRBV6-2/TRBV6-3 TGTGCCAGCAGTTACTCGAACTCTCAGCCCCAGCATTTT CASSYSNSQPQHF
TRBD2 few TRBJ2-7 TRBV5-1 TGCGCCAGCAGCTTGGGGGCTAGCGGGACCTACGAGCAGTACTTC CASSLGASGTYEQYF
NA NA TRBJ2-1 TRBV11-1 TGTGCCAGCAGCCGCCGCGTAGCGCCAATCAATGAGCAGTTCTTC CASSRRVAPINEQFF
TRBD2 NA TRBJ2-7 TRBV29-1 TGCAGCGCACTTCTAGCGGCGAGCTCCTACGAGCAGTACTTC CSALLAASSYEQYF
NA NA TRBJ2-3 TRBV30 TGTGCCTGGAGTGGCCCTCCAGATACGCAGTATTTT CAWSGPPDTQYF
TRBD2 NA TRBJ2-2 TRBV29-1 TGCAGCGTTGGCCCCGGGGGGACCGGGGAGCTGTTTTTT CSVGPGGTGELFF
NA NA TRBJ1-4 TRBV4-3 TGCGCCAGCAGCCAAGGGGTTACGGGACGGATGGAGGAAAAACTGTTTTTT CASSQGVTGRMEEKLFF
TRBD2 NA TRBJ2-5 TRBV7-9 TGTGCCAGCAGCCTTAGGACTAGCGGGCGGGAGACCCAGTACTTC CASSLRTSGRETQYF
TRBD1 NA TRBJ2-7 TRBV28 TGTGCCAGCAGTTTGACGGACAGGCCCCTTTACGAGCAGTACTTC CASSLTDRPLYEQYF
NA NA TRBJ2-1 TRBV9 TGTGCCAGCAGCGTAGGCGTGGGACGTTACAATGAGCAGTTCTTC CASSVGVGRYNEQFF
NA NA TRBJ2-6 TRBV6-2/TRBV6-3 TGTGCCAGCAGCAAGAACCAAGACAACTCTGGGGCCAACGTCCTGACTTTC CASSKNQDNSGANVLTF
NA NA TRBJ2-7 TRBV4-3 TGCGCCAGCAGCCAAGGTCCCACAGGATTCGAGCAGTACTTC CASSQGPTGFEQYF
TRBD1 NA TRBJ1-1 TRBV10-3 TGTGCCATCAGTGACCGGACAGGGGGCGCGAGGGGTACCACTGAAGCTTTCTTT CAISDRTGGARGTTEAFF
NA NA TRBJ1-3 TRBV6-2/TRBV6-3 TGTGCCAGCAGCCCCGTCGGAAACACCATATATTTT CASSPVGNTIYF
NA NA TRBJ1-4 TRBV20-1 TGCAGTGCTACTCATGAAAAACTGTTTTTT CSATHEKLFF
NA NA TRBJ1-4 TRBV5-6 TGTGCCAGCAGCTTGCGGGCAGTAGGCGAAAAACTGTTTTTT CASSLRAVGEKLFF
TRBD2 NA TRBJ2-1 TRBV5-1 TGCGCCAGCAGCGTTACTAGCGGGGCTTACAATGAGCAGTTCTTC CASSVTSGAYNEQFF
TRBD2 NA TRBJ2-7 TRBV5-6 TGTGCCAGCAGCTTGGCCCGACTAGCGGGAGCCTCCTACGAGCAGTACTTC CASSLARLAGASYEQYF
TRBD2 many TRBJ2-3 TRBV16 TGTGCCAGCAGCCAATTATGGCGGGAGGTTGGAGATACGCAGTATTTT CASSQLWREVGDTQYF
NA NA TRBJ1-5 TRBV2 TGTGCCAGCAGTGAAGGTAGAGGGAATCAGCCCCAGCATTTT CASSEGRGNQPQHF
NA NA TRBJ1-1 TRBV19 TGTGCCAGTCTTTCCGACAGAATGGCTGAAGCTTTCTTT CASLSDRMAEAFF
NA NA TRBJ1-2 TRBV25-1 TGTGCCAGCAGTGGGAGGAGCGACTATGGCTACACCTTC CASSGRSDYGYTF
TRBD1 NA TRBJ1-1 TRBV4-3 TGCGCCAGCAGCCAAGATCCAGGACAGGAGACTGAAGCTTTCTTT CASSQDPGQETEAFF
NA NA TRBJ2-1 TRBV5-4 TGTGCCAGCAGCCCGGCGGCGGTTGGAGGGTCCAATGAGCAGTTCTTC CASSPAAVGGSNEQFF
NA NA TRBJ1-4 TRBV4-1 TGCGCCAGCAGCCAAGGGATTTATGGGACGGGAGATGAAAAACTGTTTTTT CASSQGIYGTGDEKLFF
TRBD2 NA TRBJ2-3 TRBV5-4 TGTGCCAGCAGCGGTGCGCGGACTAGCGGGATCGATACGCAGTATTTT CASSGARTSGIDTQYF